The present T cell receptor beta chain was sequenced within a study of T cells in Graves' hyperthyroidism and ophthalmopathy. Study-wide results and limits: Ophthalmopathy was model-predicted a median roughly 6.3 months pre-onset. Classification by a 13 V-J model distinguished ophthalmopathy from stable hyperthyroidism.

With respect to this clonotype: Its target is not known. The junction does not match germline at one end; this may be a read error.

For ophthalmopathy patients, the Clinical Activity Score was at least 3 and the NOSPECS grade at least 4; duration was under 3 months. TCR beta CDR3 regions were amplified from RNA transcripts. HTBI primers drove first-round RT-PCR of the TCR CDR3. Using its own MiXCR run on the multiplex PCR reads, TCRdb lists one record per CDR3 protein. The sample contains hundreds of thousands of distinct CDR3 sequences, 13% to 15% of which appear only once. This CDR3 is 16 amino acids long. Looked up from germline, CDR1 is LNHDA and CDR2 is SQIVND (reference sequence). This clonotype originated in a woman aged 45-59 years with Graves' ophthalmopathy. V is TRBV19 and J is TRBJ2-7, with TRBD2 matching 7 bases. The sequencing sample was made of blood. In DNA, the CDR3 is TGTGTCAGTAGCCTACTAGCGAGAGAAGGGTCCTACGAGCAGTACTTC. It translates to CVSSLLAREGSYEQYF.